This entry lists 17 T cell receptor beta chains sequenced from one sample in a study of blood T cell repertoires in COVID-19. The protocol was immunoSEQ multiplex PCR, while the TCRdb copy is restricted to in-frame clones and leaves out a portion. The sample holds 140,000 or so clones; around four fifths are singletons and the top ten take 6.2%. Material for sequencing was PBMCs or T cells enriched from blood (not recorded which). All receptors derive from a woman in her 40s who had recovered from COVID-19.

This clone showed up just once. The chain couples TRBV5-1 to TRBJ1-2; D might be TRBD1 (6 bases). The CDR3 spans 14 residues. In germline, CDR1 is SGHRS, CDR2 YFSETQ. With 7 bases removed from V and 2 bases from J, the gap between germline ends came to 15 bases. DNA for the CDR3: TGCGCCAGCGGAACCTTGACAGGCAACTATGGCTACACCTTC. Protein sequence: CASGTLTGNYGYTF.

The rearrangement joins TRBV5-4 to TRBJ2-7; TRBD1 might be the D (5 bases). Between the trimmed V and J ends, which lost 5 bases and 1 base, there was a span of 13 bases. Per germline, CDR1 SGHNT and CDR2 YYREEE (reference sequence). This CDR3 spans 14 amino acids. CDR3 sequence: CASRQDTRSYEQYF. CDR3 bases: TGTGCCAGCAGGCAGGACACCCGATCCTACGAGCAGTACTTC. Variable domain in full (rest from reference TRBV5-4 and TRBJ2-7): ETGVTQSPTHLIKTRGQQVTLRCSSQSGHNTVSWYQQALGQGPQFIFQYYREEENGRGNFPPRFSGLQFPNYSSELNVNALELDDSALYLCASRQDTRSYEQYFGPGTRLTVT.

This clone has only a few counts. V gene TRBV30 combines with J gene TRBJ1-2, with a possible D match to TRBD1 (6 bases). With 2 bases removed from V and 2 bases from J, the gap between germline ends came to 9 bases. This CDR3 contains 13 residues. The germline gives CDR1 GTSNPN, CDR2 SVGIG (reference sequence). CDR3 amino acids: CAWSRDTNYGYTF. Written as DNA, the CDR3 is TGTGCCTGGAGTCGGGACACAAACTATGGCTACACCTTC.

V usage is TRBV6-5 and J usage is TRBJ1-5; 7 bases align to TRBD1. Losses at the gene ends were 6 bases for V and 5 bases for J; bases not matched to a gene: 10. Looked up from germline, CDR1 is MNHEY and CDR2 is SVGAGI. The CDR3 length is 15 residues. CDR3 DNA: TGTGCCAGCAGCCCACAGGGGAAAGGGGATCAGCCCCAGCATTTT. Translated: CASSPQGKGDQPQHF.

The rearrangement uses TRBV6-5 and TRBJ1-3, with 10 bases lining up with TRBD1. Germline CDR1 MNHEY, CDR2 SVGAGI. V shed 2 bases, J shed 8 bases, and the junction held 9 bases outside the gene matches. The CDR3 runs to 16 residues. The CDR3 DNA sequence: TGTGCCAGCAGTTACCCTCGTGGGACAGGGGAAGACACCATATATTTT. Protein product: CASSYPRGTGEDTIYF.

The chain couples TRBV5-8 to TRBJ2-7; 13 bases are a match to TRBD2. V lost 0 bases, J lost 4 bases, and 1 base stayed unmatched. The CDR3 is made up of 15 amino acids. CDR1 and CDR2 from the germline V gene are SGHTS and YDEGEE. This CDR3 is CASSLAGLAGYEQYF. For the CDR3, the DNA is TGTGCCAGCAGCTTGGCGGGACTAGCGGGATACGAGCAGTACTTC.

The DNA for the CDR3 is TGTGCCAGCAGTGTACTAGCGGGGGGGGCGACGGGTACGCAGTATTTT. Its translation: CASSVLAGGATGTQYF. The chain uses TRBV6-1 and TRBJ2-3; the match to TRBD2 covers 13 bases. The V gene end was trimmed by 4 bases and the J gene end by 8 bases; junction bases not matched to a gene: 9. Germline assignment: CDR1 MNHNS and CDR2 SASEGT. The CDR3 runs to 16 residues.

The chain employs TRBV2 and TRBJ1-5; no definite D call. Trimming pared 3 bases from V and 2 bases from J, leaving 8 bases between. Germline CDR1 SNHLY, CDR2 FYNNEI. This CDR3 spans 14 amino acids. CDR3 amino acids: CASSDRRGNQPQHF. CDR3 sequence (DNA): TGTGCCAGCAGTGATAGACGGGGCAATCAGCCCCAGCATTTT.

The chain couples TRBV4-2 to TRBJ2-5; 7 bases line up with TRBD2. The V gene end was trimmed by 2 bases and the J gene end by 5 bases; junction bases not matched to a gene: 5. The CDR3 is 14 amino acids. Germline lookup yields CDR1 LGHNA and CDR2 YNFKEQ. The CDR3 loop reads CASSQWGGTETQYF. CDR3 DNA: TGTGCCAGCAGCCAATGGGGGGGGACGGAGACCCAGTACTTC.

CDR3 protein: CAWRLAGVPDTQYF. CDR3 sequence (DNA): TGTGCCTGGAGACTAGCGGGAGTCCCAGATACGCAGTATTTT. This chain joins TRBV30 and TRBJ2-3; the match to TRBD2 covers 11 bases. Germline CDR1 reads GTSNPN; CDR2 reads SVGIG (reference sequence). V lost 3 bases and J lost 4; bases outside the gene matches: 3. This CDR3 is built from 14 residues.

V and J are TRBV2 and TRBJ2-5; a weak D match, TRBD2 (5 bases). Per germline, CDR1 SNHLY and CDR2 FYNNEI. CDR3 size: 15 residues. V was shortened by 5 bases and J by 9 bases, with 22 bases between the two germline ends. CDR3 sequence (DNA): TGTGCCAGCAGTCAGAGCCGGGGAATAGAGGTGCCCCAGTACTTC. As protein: CASSQSRGIEVPQYF.

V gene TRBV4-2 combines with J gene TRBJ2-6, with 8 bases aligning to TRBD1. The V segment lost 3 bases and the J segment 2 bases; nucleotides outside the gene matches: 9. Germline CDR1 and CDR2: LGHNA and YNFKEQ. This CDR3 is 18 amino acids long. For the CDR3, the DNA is TGTGCCAGCAGCCAGGACCCTCCAGGGGGCGCTGGGGCCAACGTCCTGACTTTC. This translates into CASSQDPPGGAGANVLTF.

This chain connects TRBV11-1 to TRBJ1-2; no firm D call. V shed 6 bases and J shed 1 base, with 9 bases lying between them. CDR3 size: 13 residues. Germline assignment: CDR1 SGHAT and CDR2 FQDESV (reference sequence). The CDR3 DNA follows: TGTGCCAGCAGTCAAGACATTAACTATGGCTACACCTTC. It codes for CASSQDINYGYTF.

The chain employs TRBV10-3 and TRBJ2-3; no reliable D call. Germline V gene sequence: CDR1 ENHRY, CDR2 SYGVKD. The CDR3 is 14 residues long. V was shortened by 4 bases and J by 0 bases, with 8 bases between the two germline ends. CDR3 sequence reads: CAISAQMSTDTQYF. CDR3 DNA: TGTGCCATCAGTGCACAGATGAGCACAGATACGCAGTATTTT.

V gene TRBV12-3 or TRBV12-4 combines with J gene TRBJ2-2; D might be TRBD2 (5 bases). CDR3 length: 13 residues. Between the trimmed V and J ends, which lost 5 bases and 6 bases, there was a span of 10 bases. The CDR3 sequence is CASSPRASGELFF. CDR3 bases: TGTGCCAGCAGTCCGAGGGCTTCCGGGGAGCTGTTTTTT.

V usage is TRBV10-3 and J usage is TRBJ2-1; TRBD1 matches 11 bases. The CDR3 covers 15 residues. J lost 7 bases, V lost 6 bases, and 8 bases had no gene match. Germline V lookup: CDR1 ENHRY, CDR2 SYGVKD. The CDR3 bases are TGTGCCATCAGGTCTACGGGACAGGGGGAGAATGAGCAGTTCTTC. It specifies CAIRSTGQGENEQFF.

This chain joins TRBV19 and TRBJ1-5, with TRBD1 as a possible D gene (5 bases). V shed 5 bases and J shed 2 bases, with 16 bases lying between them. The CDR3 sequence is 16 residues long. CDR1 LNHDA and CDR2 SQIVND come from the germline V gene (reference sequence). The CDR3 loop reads CASSPPGGWGNQPQHF. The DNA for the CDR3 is TGTGCCAGTAGTCCCCCGGGGGGTTGGGGCAATCAGCCCCAGCATTTT.